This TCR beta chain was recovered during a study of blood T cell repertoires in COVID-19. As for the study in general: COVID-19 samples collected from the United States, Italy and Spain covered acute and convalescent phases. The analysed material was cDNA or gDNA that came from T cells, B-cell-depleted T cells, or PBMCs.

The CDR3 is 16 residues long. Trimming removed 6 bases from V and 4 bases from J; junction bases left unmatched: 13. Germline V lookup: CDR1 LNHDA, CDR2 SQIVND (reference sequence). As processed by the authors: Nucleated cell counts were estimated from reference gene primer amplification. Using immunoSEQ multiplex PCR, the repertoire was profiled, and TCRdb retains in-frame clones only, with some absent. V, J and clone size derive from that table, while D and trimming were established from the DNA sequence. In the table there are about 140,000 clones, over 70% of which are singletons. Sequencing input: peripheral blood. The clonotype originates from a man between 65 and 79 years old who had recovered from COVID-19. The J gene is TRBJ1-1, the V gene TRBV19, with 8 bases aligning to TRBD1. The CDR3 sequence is CASSDPFRTGTTEAFF. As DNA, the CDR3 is TGTGCCAGTAGCGACCCTTTCCGGACAGGGACCACTGAAGCTTTCTTT.